This TCR beta chain stems from a study of beta chain features in type 1 diabetes. Study information: On cell yields, gender and age, patients and healthy donors were similar. Study-wide results and caveats: Relative to healthy donors, patients appeared to have naive, central memory and Treg TCRB repertoires that were more similar. Moderate but significant shortening of TCRB CDR3s was recorded in all four CD4+ subsets from Type 1 diabetes patients. Any HLA effect on TCRB rearrangement was left unresolved by small sub-analyses.

Cells sorted by CD45RO/CCR7/CD25/CD127/CD95/CD27 comprised CD4+ naive, central memory, regulatory and stem cell-like memory cells. Worth noting for this clone: Its target is unknown.

The isolated RNA, all of it, was reverse transcribed, so expressed TCRB transcripts were what got sequenced. Only in-frame clones appear in the TCRdb table, and some are missing; sequencing was by immunoSEQ multiplex PCR. The sample has approximately 270,000 clones; more than 13% are singletons. The CDR3 has 19 amino acids. CDR1 and CDR2 from the germline V gene are SGHNT and YYREEE (reference sequence). V was clipped by 5 bases and J by 0 bases; unmatched bases: 13. Sequencing was carried out using naive CD4+ T cells from blood. The sequence was obtained from a man under 40 with type 1 diabetes. The J gene is TRBJ2-1, the V gene TRBV5-4; TRBD2 aligns across 11 bases. CDR3 loop: CASSLFGLAGGSSYNEQFF. The CDR3 nucleotides are TGTGCCAGCAGTCTCTTCGGGCTAGCGGGGGGAAGCTCCTACAATGAGCAGTTCTTC.